This T cell receptor beta chain was obtained from a study of T-cell reconstitution after alpha-beta-depleted transplantation in children. This sample's TCRbeta library carried unique molecular identifier barcodes. TCRdb analysed the PCR reads with MiXCR anew, one entry per CDR3 protein. The sample includes approximately 510,000 distinct CDR3 sequences, 15% to 20% of them seen just once. This clonotype has ten or more counts. The CDR3 runs 14 residues. In germline, CDR1 is MGHRA, CDR2 YSYEKL. Trimming took off 0 bases at V and 2 bases at J, with 7 bases between the two ends. This chain connects TRBV4-1 to TRBJ1-1; D is undetermined. The receptor's source is a human donor who donated a stem cell graft to a child with acute lymphoblastic leukemia. The source material was PBMCs from the stem cell graft donor, sampled from the stem cell graft. The CDR3 spells CASSQDIRNTEAFF. The CDR3 DNA follows: TGCGCCAGCAGCCAAGACATCCGAAACACTGAAGCTTTCTTT.